The 15 T cell receptor beta chains in this list originate from one sample, sequenced in a study of blood T cell repertoires in COVID-19. The method was immunoSEQ multiplex PCR; TCRdb's version includes in-frame clones alone and lacks a portion of them. The table includes approximately 280,000 clones, around 88% detected once. Sequencing was done on a sample of peripheral blood. Source of these receptors: a woman aged 25 to 39 who had recovered from COVID-19.

This sequence joins TRBV14 and TRBJ2-3, with 9 bases aligning to TRBD2. The length of the CDR3 is 16 residues. V shed 2 bases, J shed 5 bases, and the junction held 8 bases outside the gene matches. Germline V gene lookup returns CDR1 SGHDN and CDR2 FVKESK. The CDR3 coding sequence is TGTGCCAGCAGCCAATTAGCTAGCGGGAACTTAGATACGCAGTATTTT. Translating it yields CASSQLASGNLDTQYF.

The chain carries TRBV5-4 and TRBJ1-2; 9 bases map to TRBD1. The CDR3 totals 14 residues. Germline assignment: CDR1 SGHNT and CDR2 YYREEE (reference sequence). The ends lost 4 bases at V and 8 bases at J; junction bases unmatched: 9. The CDR3 region is CASSVLGQGRGYTF. CDR3 bases: TGTGCCAGCAGCGTATTGGGACAGGGAAGGGGCTACACCTTC.

V is TRBV27 and J is TRBJ2-7; the match to TRBD2 covers 10 bases. Unmatched junction bases numbered 3, after V lost 2 bases and J lost 2 bases. This CDR3 has 15 amino acids. In germline, CDR1 is MNHEY, CDR2 SMNVEV (reference sequence). The CDR3 DNA sequence: TGTGCCAGCAGTTTAAAGCGGGAGGGCCCCTACGAGCAGTACTTC. This gives the protein CASSLKREGPYEQYF.

This clone came up once. The chain recombines TRBV4-1 with TRBJ2-1, with TRBD2 identical over 11 bases. The V gene's germline CDR1 is MGHRA and CDR2 YSYEKL. V trimming: 2 bases; J trimming: 0 bases; junction bases outside the gene matches: 3. This CDR3 region has 17 residues. The CDR3, as DNA: TGCGCCAGCAGCCAAACCACTAGCGGGAGCTCCTACAATGAGCAGTTCTTC. Translated: CASSQTTSGSSYNEQFF.

The J gene is TRBJ1-2, the V gene TRBV28; D gene unclear. Germline CDR1 reads MDHEN; CDR2 reads SYDVKM. Trimming cost V 4 bases and J 2 bases, with 8 bases left between them. The CDR3 has 13 amino acids. The CDR3 region is CASSWVGNYGYTF. The CDR3 DNA reads as TGTGCCAGCAGTTGGGTCGGGAACTATGGCTACACCTTC.

This clone was recorded once. The rearrangement uses TRBV3-1 (or the pseudogene TRBV3-2) and TRBJ1-1; maybe TRBD1 (5 bases). V lost 0 bases and J lost 6, with 14 bases in between. This CDR3 spans 15 amino acids. The V gene's germline CDR1 is LGHDT and CDR2 YNNKEL (reference sequence). DNA for the CDR3: TGTGCCAGCAGCCAAGATGGTAGGGGAGGCGCTGAAGCTTTCTTT. Its protein product is CASSQDGRGGAEAFF.

As to this clone: At one end, the junction sequence differs from germline, possibly due to a read error. The chain joins TRBV2 to TRBJ1-1; 8 bases are a match to TRBD1. Germline V gene sequence: CDR1 SNHLY, CDR2 FYNNEI. The CDR3 extends over 13 amino acids. CDR3 residues: CACRGRGNTEAFF. In nucleotides, the CDR3 is TGTGCCTGCAGGGGGCGAGGGAACACTGAAGCTTTCTTT. Based on the CDR3 plus reference TRBV2 and TRBJ1-1, the full variable domain is EPEVTQTPSHQVTQMGQEVILRCVPISNHLYFYWYRQILGQKVEFLVSFYNNEISEKSEIFDDQFSVERPDGSNFTLKIRSTKLEDSAMYFCACRGRGNTEAFFGQGTRLTVV.

The chain carries TRBV7-9 and TRBJ1-6; 7 nucleotides agree with TRBD1. The CDR3 is 15 amino acids. Trimming cost V 7 bases and J 10 bases; bases outside gene matches: 13. In germline, CDR1 is SEHNR, CDR2 FQNEAQ (reference sequence). The DNA of the CDR3 is TGTGCCAGCACGTCGTTAGAGGGGGCGTCCTCACCCCTCCACTTT. This translates into CASTSLEGASSPLHF.

About this clone itself: This same CDR3 is encoded by further DNA sequences in the sample. The chain couples TRBV5-4 to TRBJ2-7; the D is unclear. The V gene's germline CDR1 is SGHNT and CDR2 YYREEE (reference sequence). The CDR3 is 12 amino acids. Trimming left V 4 bases short and J 4 bases short, with 9 bases between. The CDR3 DNA sequence: TGTGCCAGCAGCGCCTCAGGATACGAGCAGTACTTC. It encodes CASSASGYEQYF.

The chain joins TRBV4-2 to TRBJ1-5; TRBD1 aligns across 7 bases. CDR1 and CDR2 (germline): LGHNA, YNFKEQ. This CDR3 is built from 15 residues. The junction had 9 bases not matched to a gene; V was cut back by 3 bases and J by 7 bases. Written as DNA, the CDR3 is TGTGCCAGCAGCCAGGGGGAACAGGGGAAACAGCCCCAGCATTTT. It specifies CASSQGEQGKQPQHF.

The sample holds a few counts of this clone. The CDR3 region has the DNA TGTGCCAGCAGTGGGTCCCGGGACAGGGGGTTAAAGAGCAATCAGCCCCAGCATTTT. Translation: CASSGSRDRGLKSNQPQHF. This sequence joins TRBV28 and TRBJ1-5, with 11 bases that match TRBD1. CDR1 and CDR2 (germline): MDHEN, SYDVKM. With V trimmed by 5 bases and J by 1 base, 13 bases remained unmatched. The CDR3 contains 19 residues.

J is TRBJ2-3 and V is TRBV5-1, with 7 positions matching TRBD1. CDR1 and CDR2 (germline): SGHRS, YFSETQ. V lost 4 bases and J lost 4; bases outside the gene matches: 6. The CDR3 spans 14 residues. CDR3 protein: CASSRWDRSDTQYF. CDR3 bases: TGCGCCAGCAGCCGATGGGACAGATCAGATACGCAGTATTTT.

The table lists this clone with a few counts. J is TRBJ1-2 and V is TRBV5-1; possibly TRBD1 for D (6 bases). The V gene lost 0 bases and the J gene lost 6 bases, with 15 bases spanning the gap. The CDR3 consists of 15 residues. Germline CDR1 SGHRS, CDR2 YFSETQ. The DNA of the CDR3 is TGCGCCAGCAGCTTGGGGGGACACGGAGGCGATGGCTACACCTTC. This encodes CASSLGGHGGDGYTF.

The rearrangement uses TRBV6-2 or TRBV6-3 and TRBJ1-2; a possible D gene is TRBD1 (6 bases). The germline V gene encodes CDR1 MNHEY and CDR2 SVGEGT. The V end lost 4 bases, the J end lost 4 bases, and 10 bases lay between the germline ends. The CDR3 contains 13 residues. The CDR3 DNA follows: TGTGCCAGCAGTTGGACGGACAGCTATGGCTACACCTTC. This sequence encodes CASSWTDSYGYTF.

This clone was observed a few times. The chain uses TRBV19 and TRBJ2-1; 8 bases line up with TRBD1. The germline V gene encodes CDR1 LNHDA and CDR2 SQIVND (reference sequence). V lost 1 base to trimming and J lost 10 bases; unmatched junction nucleotides: 6. This CDR3 contains 14 residues. The DNA of the CDR3 is TGTGCCAGTAGTATAGCCCAGGGGGCATGGGAGCAGTTCTTC. This encodes CASSIAQGAWEQFF.